This T cell receptor beta chain comes out of a study of neurological immune-mediated disorders. In TCRdb, the 5' RACE reads were re-called with MiXCR into one record per CDR3 protein. The table lists 50,000 to 75,000 distinct CDR3 sequences, approximately 4.1% of them singletons. With V trimmed by 2 bases and J by 4 bases, 4 bases remained unmatched. The CDR3 spans 16 residues. Germline V gene data show CDR1 as SGHTA and CDR2 as FQGTGA. This clonotype was observed many times. Sequencing was done on a sample of PBMCs. The genes are TRBV7-3 and TRBJ2-3, with TRBD2 matching over 12 bases. This receptor was obtained from a man aged 50-59 years with multiple sclerosis. Here the CDR3 DNA reads TGTGCCAGCAGCTTAGGACTAGCGGGGTACGCAGATACGCAGTATTTT. Translation gives CASSLGLAGYADTQYF.